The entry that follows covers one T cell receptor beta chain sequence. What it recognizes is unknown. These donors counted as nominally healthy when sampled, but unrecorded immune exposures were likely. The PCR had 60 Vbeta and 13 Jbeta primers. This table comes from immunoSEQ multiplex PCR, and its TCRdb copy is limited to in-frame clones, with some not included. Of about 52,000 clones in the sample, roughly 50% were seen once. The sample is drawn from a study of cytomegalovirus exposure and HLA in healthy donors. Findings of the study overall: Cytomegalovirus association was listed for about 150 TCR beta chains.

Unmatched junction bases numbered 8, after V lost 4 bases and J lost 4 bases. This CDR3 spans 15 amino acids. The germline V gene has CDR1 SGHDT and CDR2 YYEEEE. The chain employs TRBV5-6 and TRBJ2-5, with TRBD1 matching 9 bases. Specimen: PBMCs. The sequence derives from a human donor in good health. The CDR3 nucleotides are TGTGCCAGCAGCGCGGGACAGGGTGCACCAGAGACCCAGTACTTC. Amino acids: CASSAGQGAPETQYF.